This T cell receptor (beta chain) was found in a study of response to subunit inactivated influenza vaccine. Study conclusions and caveats: After each seasonal influenza vaccination, few new T cells are recruited, the authors suggested.

The germline V gene encodes CDR1 SGHAT and CDR2 FQNNGV. The CDR3 loop spans 15 amino acids. The germline V and J ends were trimmed by 3 bases and 0 bases, with 12 bases remaining between them. This clonotype appeared a few times. The antigen is not known. TCRdb reprocessed the RT-PCR reads via MiXCR and lists one record per CDR3 protein. Here the sample spans 450,000 to 700,000 distinct CDR3 sequences, around 13% being singletons. The rearrangement joins TRBV11-2 to TRBJ2-7; D remains ambiguous. This TCR was recovered from a man in his forties or fifties who received an inactivated influenza vaccine. Here the sequenced sample was PBMCs from blood, taken less than 13 days after vaccination. CDR3 protein: CASSFGPANSYEQYF. The DNA for the CDR3 is TGTGCCAGCAGCTTTGGTCCGGCCAACTCCTACGAGCAGTACTTC.